The source of this T cell receptor (beta chain) is a study of CD8+ T cells in alopecia areata. Study in general: Among treated patients, oral tofacitinib was administered at 5 to 10 mg twice daily. Findings and caveats of the study: Higher clonality than in normal scalp was seen in lesional scalp, especially alopecia totalis/universalis.

Stated treatment: oral pan-JAK inhibitor, 5-10 mg twice daily. The authors sorted CD4+ and CD8+ T cells from PBMCs. This clone was picked up a small number of times. Antigen specificity is unknown. This CDR3 contains 15 residues. Germline assignment: CDR1 SGDLS and CDR2 YYNGEE. V lost 3 bases and J lost 0, with 10 bases in between. cDNA serving as the sequencing template came from extracted, reverse transcribed RNA. Clones were sequenced by immunoSEQ multiplex PCR, and TCRdb holds only the in-frame ones, with some missing. Here the sample spans about 110,000 clones, roughly 50% being singletons. This TCR derives from a human donor with alopecia areata. V and J are TRBV9 and TRBJ2-4; D remains unclear. This sample comprised CD8+ T cells sorted from blood, obtained at week 24, from a patient treated with tofacitinib. CDR3 region: CASSERVGAKNIQYF. CDR3 bases: TGTGCCAGCAGCGAAAGGGTAGGAGCCAAAAACATTCAGTACTTC.